This T cell receptor beta chain was captured in a study of cytomegalovirus exposure and HLA in healthy donors. CDR1 is LGHNA and CDR2 is YNFKEQ in the germline V gene. This CDR3 spans 17 amino acids. V lost 0 bases to trimming and J lost 2 bases; unmatched junction nucleotides: 7. The study ran its PCR with 60 Vbeta and 13 Jbeta primers. Measured with immunoSEQ multiplex PCR; TCRdb has only the in-frame clones, and not every one. The sample lists 200,000 or so clones; approximately 81% were seen once. The source of this sequence is a woman younger than 35 in good health and CMV-seropositive. Sequencing used PBMCs. The rearrangement joins TRBV4-2 to TRBJ2-3; 8 bases map to TRBD2. The CDR3 DNA reads as TGTGCCAGCAGCCAAGATCTTACGGGGGGGAACACAGATACGCAGTATTTT. This gives the protein CASSQDLTGGNTDTQYF.